The 30 T cell receptor beta chains given below trace back to one sample, sequenced in a study of blood T cell repertoires in COVID-19. Assay used: immunoSEQ multiplex PCR; TCRdb lists only in-frame clones, some missing. This table has fewer than 400,000 clones, around 83% appearing once. The sequencing input was peripheral blood. The receptors were sampled from a man in his thirties or forties with active or convalescent COVID-19.

This rearrangement joins TRBV7-2 to TRBJ2-7; the D gene is possibly TRBD1 (5 bases). The CDR3 covers 13 residues. Germline V lookup: CDR1 SGHTA, CDR2 FQGNSA. V was shortened by 6 bases and J by 3 bases, with 12 bases between the two germline ends. The CDR3 is CASRVGRYYEQYF. In DNA, the CDR3 is TGTGCCAGCAGAGTGGGGCGGTACTACGAGCAGTACTTC.

In this sample, this clone turned up once. The chain combines TRBV3-1 (or the pseudogene TRBV3-2) with TRBJ1-1, with D possibly TRBD1 on 6 matching bases. This CDR3 has 12 amino acids. Germline V gene lookup returns CDR1 LGHDT and CDR2 YNNKEL (reference sequence). Deletions cut 4 bases from V and 7 bases from J, with 10 bases between. DNA for the CDR3: TGTGCCAGCAGCCTTCAGGGGTTTGAAGCTTTCTTT. The encoded protein is CASSLQGFEAFF.

The V gene is TRBV7-9, the J gene TRBJ2-3, with D possibly being TRBD2 (5 bases). Deletions cut 5 bases from V and 3 bases from J, with 6 bases between. The CDR3 has 12 amino acids. Looked up from germline, CDR1 is SEHNR and CDR2 is FQNEAQ (reference sequence). The CDR3 DNA sequence: TGTGCCAGCAGCCGAGGGACAGATACGCAGTATTTT. Translation: CASSRGTDTQYF.

This clone was recorded only once. The gene calls are TRBV7-2 and TRBJ2-3, with TRBD2 matching over 7 bases. The CDR3 consists of 17 residues. CDR1 and CDR2 from the germline V gene are SGHTA and FQGNSA. J lost 4 bases, V lost 3 bases, and 13 bases had no gene match. CDR3 coding DNA: TGTGCCAGCAGCTTTTCCGGACTAGTCCTTAATGCAGATACGCAGTATTTT. This codes for CASSFSGLVLNADTQYF.

The chain carries TRBV6-6 and TRBJ2-3; 9 bases are shared with TRBD2. This CDR3 has 16 residues. Germline loops: CDR1 MNHNY, CDR2 SVGAGI (reference sequence). The J segment lost 0 bases and the V segment lost 7 bases, leaving 8 bases of the junction unmatched. Written as DNA, the CDR3 is TGTGCCAGCACAAAGGGGACTAGCAGAAGCACAGATACGCAGTATTTT. Amino acids: CASTKGTSRSTDTQYF.

V usage is TRBV7-9 and J usage is TRBJ1-1; D not certain. Trimming shortened V by 3 bases and J by 4 bases, and 6 bases separated the two germline ends. Germline assignment: CDR1 SEHNR and CDR2 FQNEAQ (reference sequence). CDR3 length equals 12 residues. The DNA of the CDR3 is TGTGCCAGCAGCTTTCCAATCACTGAAGCTTTCTTT. This sequence encodes CASSFPITEAFF.

This clone was counted once. This chain uses TRBV7-8 with TRBJ2-7, with TRBD1 identical over 8 bases. CDR3 length: 13 residues. V lost 5 bases, J lost 3 bases, and 3 bases stayed unmatched. Germline V gene lookup returns CDR1 SGHVS and CDR2 FQNEAQ. This CDR3 reads CASSPGQVYEQYF. The CDR3 DNA reads as TGTGCCAGCAGCCCGGGACAGGTCTACGAGCAGTACTTC. The complete variable domain, with remaining parts taken from reference TRBV7-8 and TRBJ2-7, reads GAGVSQSPRYKVAKRGQDVALRCDPISGHVSLFWYQQALGQGPEFLTYFQNEAQLDKSGLPSDRFFAERPEGSVSTLKIQRTQQEDSAVYLCASSPGQVYEQYFGPGTRLTVT.

The rearrangement uses TRBV19 and TRBJ2-5; tentatively, D is TRBD1 (6 bases). Germline V CDR1 and CDR2: LNHDA, SQIVND (reference sequence). CDR3 length equals 17 residues. V gave up 3 bases and J gave up 2 bases, with 19 bases separating them. The CDR3 sequence is CASSIQRPGQGQETQYF. The CDR3 DNA is TGTGCCAGTAGTATCCAGCGACCGGGGCAGGGGCAAGAGACCCAGTACTTC.

CDR3: CSVGSSSYEQYF. CDR3 bases: TGCAGCGTTGGGTCGAGCTCCTACGAGCAGTACTTC. The rearrangement joins TRBV29-1 to TRBJ2-7; D gene uncertain. The germline V gene encodes CDR1 SQVTM and CDR2 ANQGSEA. Trimming shortened V by 4 bases and J by 0 bases, and 7 bases separated the two germline ends. The CDR3 contains 12 residues.

The chain is built from TRBV10-1 and TRBJ2-2; 7 bases align to TRBD2. This CDR3 is built from 17 residues. V shed 2 bases, J shed 7 bases, and the junction held 13 bases outside the gene matches. CDR1 and CDR2 (germline): WNHNN, SYGVQD (reference sequence). DNA of the CDR3: TGCGCCAGCAGTGAGGCCAACGGGGGGTCGTCGGGCGGGGAGCTGTTTTTT. This gives the protein CASSEANGGSSGGELFF.

The chain joins TRBV11-3 to TRBJ2-5; TRBD2 matches at 9 bases. The germline V gene encodes CDR1 SGHNT and CDR2 YENEEA. V shed 5 bases and J 5 bases; nucleotides not matched to a gene: 24. CDR3 length: 20 amino acids. The CDR3: CASSPTARRAWRGGRETQYF. The CDR3 DNA is TGTGCCAGCAGCCCCACCGCGCGCAGGGCATGGCGGGGGGGCCGCGAGACCCAGTACTTC.

J is TRBJ2-7 and V is TRBV5-3, with D maybe TRBD2 (7 bases). TRBV5-3 carries the ORF label, with uncertain function. Trimming left V 8 bases short and J 3 bases short, with 21 bases between. There are 15 residues in the CDR3. CDR3 region: CASQGVGGTYYEQYF. CDR3 sequence (DNA): TGTGCCAGCCAAGGGGTGGGAGGGACATACTACGAGCAGTACTTC.

This chain connects TRBV5-1 to TRBJ1-4, with 7 positions matching TRBD1. Germline values: CDR1 SGHRS, CDR2 YFSETQ. The ends lost 4 bases at V and 1 base at J; junction bases unmatched: 4. The CDR3 covers 15 residues. The CDR3 region has the DNA TGCGCCAGCAGCCAGGGGGGACAAACTAATGAAAAACTGTTTTTT. It translates to CASSQGGQTNEKLFF.

The V call is TRBV19, the J call TRBJ1-1; the match to TRBD1 covers 8 bases. This CDR3 comprises 14 residues. Germline loops: CDR1 LNHDA, CDR2 SQIVND (reference sequence). J gave up 1 base and V 5 bases, and 3 bases lay outside the gene matches. The CDR3, as DNA: TGTGCCAGTAGTTCACAGGGGGGGAACACTGAAGCTTTCTTT. As protein: CASSSQGGNTEAFF.

CDR3 residues: CATEGLDGGELFF. The CDR3 bases are TGTGCCACCGAGGGTTTGGATGGCGGGGAGCTGTTTTTT. This rearrangement joins TRBV10-3 to TRBJ2-2; the D gene is possibly TRBD2 (5 bases). V gave up 10 bases and J gave up 7 bases, with 16 bases separating them. CDR3 size: 13 residues. CDR1 ENHRY and CDR2 SYGVKD come from the germline V gene.

The genes are TRBV27 and TRBJ2-1, with a tentative D call TRBD1 (6 bases). The CDR3 contains 14 residues. CDR1 is MNHEY, CDR2 SMNVEV, per germline (reference sequence). Trimming removed 6 bases from V and 4 bases from J, with 13 bases in between. CDR3 sequence: CASRSWDIYNEQFF. The CDR3 bases are TGTGCCAGCAGGTCTTGGGACATTTACAATGAGCAGTTCTTC.

In this sample, this clone turned up a few times. The chain uses TRBV3-1 (or the pseudogene TRBV3-2) and TRBJ1-2, with D possibly being TRBD1 (5 bases). CDR3 size: 16 residues. Germline loops: CDR1 LGHDT, CDR2 YNNKEL (reference sequence). V was shortened by 0 bases and J by 4 bases, with 15 bases between the two germline ends. CDR3 bases: TGTGCCAGCAGCCAAGATTCCCCAGGGTTAAGCTATGGCTACACCTTC. This sequence encodes CASSQDSPGLSYGYTF.

CDR3 in amino acids: CASSLDSLETQYF. CDR3 nucleotides: TGTGCCAGCAGCTTGGACAGTCTGGAGACCCAGTACTTC. The chain carries TRBV6-2 or TRBV6-3 and TRBJ2-5; possibly TRBD1 for D (6 bases). CDR1 and CDR2 (germline): MNHEY, SVGEGT. CDR3 length: 13 residues. Trimming took 6 bases from V and 5 from J, leaving 13 bases between them.

This clone was seen just once. V and J are TRBV7-3 and TRBJ2-5, with D unclear. V was shortened by 3 bases and J by 5 bases, with 10 bases between the two germline ends. The CDR3 has 13 residues. Per germline, CDR1 SGHTA and CDR2 FQGTGA. CDR3 region: CASSLKAWETQYF. Here the CDR3 DNA reads TGTGCCAGCAGCTTGAAAGCGTGGGAGACCCAGTACTTC.

Note on this clone: Within the sample, other DNA sequences also encode this same CDR3. V and J are TRBV28 and TRBJ1-2; possibly TRBD1 for D (6 bases). Germline CDR1 MDHEN, CDR2 SYDVKM. The V end was cut by 6 bases, the J end by 3 bases, with 8 bases between. This CDR3 spans 12 amino acids. The chain's CDR3 is CASSTGYYGYTF. CDR3 DNA: TGTGCCAGCAGCACAGGGTACTATGGCTACACCTTC.

The V and J genes are TRBV6-2 or TRBV6-3 and TRBJ2-5; 10 nucleotides match TRBD2. The V segment lost 0 bases and the J segment 7 bases; nucleotides outside the gene matches: 8. The length of the CDR3 is 16 residues. Per germline, CDR1 MNHEY and CDR2 SVGEGT. The CDR3 region has the DNA TGTGCCAGCAGTTACTCGAAGCTAGCGGGGGAAGGGACCCAGTACTTC. Encoded protein: CASSYSKLAGEGTQYF.

This sequence joins TRBV11-2 and TRBJ1-2; 7 bases line up with TRBD1. The CDR3 totals 15 residues. The germline V gene encodes CDR1 SGHAT and CDR2 FQNNGV. Germline trimming cut 1 base from V and 3 bases from J; bases unmatched to any gene: 5. DNA for the CDR3: TGTGCCAGCAGCTTAGGGGTAGGGGGCGACTATGGCTACACCTTC. Its translation is CASSLGVGGDYGYTF.

This clone was seen once. The chain is built from TRBV4-1 and TRBJ1-3; TRBD1 matches 7 bases. V trimming: 2 bases; J trimming: 4 bases; junction bases outside the gene matches: 8. Germline CDR1 is MGHRA and CDR2 is YSYEKL. This CDR3 is 16 amino acids long. The CDR3 DNA sequence: TGCGCCAGCAGCCAACGGGAGACAGGGACCGGAAACACCATATATTTT. As protein: CASSQRETGTGNTIYF.

The V gene is TRBV6-6, the J gene TRBJ1-2, with 10 nucleotides matching TRBD1. V gave up 0 bases and J gave up 3 bases; unmatched junction bases: 4. This CDR3 has 16 amino acids. Germline lookup yields CDR1 MNHNY and CDR2 SVGAGI (reference sequence). In nucleotides, the CDR3 is TGTGCCAGCAGTTACTCGGAAGGACAGGGGGACTATGGCTACACCTTC. It specifies CASSYSEGQGDYGYTF.

The chain carries TRBV27 and TRBJ2-7; 9 bases match TRBD1. Germline V gene data show CDR1 as MNHEY and CDR2 as SMNVEV (reference sequence). The CDR3 is made up of 14 amino acids. With V trimmed by 1 base and J by 3 bases, 1 base remained unmatched. The CDR3 DNA is TGTGCCAGCAGTTTATTGGGACAGGGCTACGAGCAGTACTTC. Its translation is CASSLLGQGYEQYF.

V is TRBV6-2 or TRBV6-3 and J is TRBJ1-3, with D uncertain. V lost 6 bases and J lost 5, with 11 bases in between. The CDR3 consists of 13 residues. Germline CDR1 MNHEY, CDR2 SVGEGT. The CDR3 sequence is CASSPPVRNTIYF. For the CDR3, the DNA is TGTGCCAGCAGCCCCCCAGTGCGAAACACCATATATTTT.

Regarding this clone: Other DNA sequences in this specimen translate into the identical CDR3. The V and J genes are TRBV30 and TRBJ2-1; D gene uncertain. Deletions cut 0 bases from V and 0 bases from J, with 6 bases between. CDR1 is GTSNPN and CDR2 is SVGIG in the germline V gene (reference sequence). This CDR3 is 14 amino acids long. The CDR3 DNA reads as TGTGCCTGGAGTGTGGGCAGCTCCTACAATGAGCAGTTCTTC. Protein sequence: CAWSVGSSYNEQFF.

This clone was detected a few times. V and J are TRBV10-3 and TRBJ2-7, with D possibly matching TRBD2 (6 bases). CDR1 and CDR2 (germline): ENHRY, SYGVKD. The CDR3 is 12 residues long. The V end was cut by 10 bases, the J end by 0 bases, with 10 bases between. Here the CDR3 DNA reads TGTGCCACCCGGGACTTCTCCTACGAGCAGTACTTC. The encoded protein is CATRDFSYEQYF.

V is TRBV29-1 and J is TRBJ2-3, with D unclear. The CDR3 spans 15 residues. V lost 0 bases and J 0 bases, leaving 10 bases between the germline ends. CDR1 and CDR2 from the germline V gene are SQVTM and ANQGSEA. This CDR3 is CSVEEWASSTDTQYF. In DNA form, the CDR3 reads TGCAGCGTTGAAGAGTGGGCTTCTAGCACAGATACGCAGTATTTT.

The chain links TRBV5-1 to TRBJ2-1; D is perhaps TRBD2 (6 bases). The length of the CDR3 is 13 residues. Germline CDR1 reads SGHRS; CDR2 reads YFSETQ. V shed 0 bases and J shed 7 bases, with 8 bases lying between them. CDR3 sequence: CASSLETRNEQFF. CDR3 DNA: TGCGCCAGCAGCTTGGAGACTAGGAATGAGCAGTTCTTC.